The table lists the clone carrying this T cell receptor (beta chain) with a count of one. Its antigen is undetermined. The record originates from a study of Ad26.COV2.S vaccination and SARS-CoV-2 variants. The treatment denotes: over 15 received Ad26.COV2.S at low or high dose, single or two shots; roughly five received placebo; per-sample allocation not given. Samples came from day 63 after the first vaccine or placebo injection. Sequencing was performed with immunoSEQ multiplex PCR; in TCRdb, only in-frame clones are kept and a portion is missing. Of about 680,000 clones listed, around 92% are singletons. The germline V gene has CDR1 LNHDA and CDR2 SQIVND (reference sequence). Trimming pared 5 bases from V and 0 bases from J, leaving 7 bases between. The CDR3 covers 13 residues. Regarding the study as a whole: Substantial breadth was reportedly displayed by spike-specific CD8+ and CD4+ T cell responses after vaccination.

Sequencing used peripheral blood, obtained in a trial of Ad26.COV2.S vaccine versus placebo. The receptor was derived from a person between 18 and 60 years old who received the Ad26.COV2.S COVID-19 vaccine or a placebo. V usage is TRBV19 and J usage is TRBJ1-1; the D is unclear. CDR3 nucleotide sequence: TGTGCCAGTAGTTCTCGCTTGAACACTGAAGCTTTCTTT. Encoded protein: CASSSRLNTEAFF.